This is a list of T cell receptor beta chains from one sample in a study of blood T cell repertoires in COVID-19. The repertoire was sequenced with immunoSEQ multiplex PCR; TCRdb's copy has only in-frame clones and lacks some. The sample gives about 360,000 clones, around 84% of which show up once; 3% is in the top ten. The source material was peripheral blood. Receptor source: a human donor in a cohort sampled during active COVID-19. CDR3s include the opening cysteine and the closing phenylalanine or tryptophan. Each record gives: clone size, D gene, CDR3 length, V gene, J gene, CDR3 protein, CDR3 DNA. D genes are given only for firm matches. Not all rows give a size; the values are once, few, many and, for expanded clones, a class.

>NA|NA|18|TRBV28|TRBJ1-2
CASSFLGSRGLDTYGYTF
TGTGCCAGCAGTTTCCTTGGAAGTAGGGGGTTAGACACTTATGGCTACACCTTC
>NA|TRBD1|18|TRBV4-1|TRBJ2-5
CASSRSRGSTGNQETQYF
TGCGCCAGCAGCCGGTCTAGAGGGTCGACAGGGAATCAAGAGACCCAGTACTTC
>once|TRBD1|16|TRBV7-2|TRBJ2-7
CASSRISGTGYYEQYF
TGTGCCAGCAGCCGTATTAGTGGGACAGGGTACTACGAGCAGTACTTC
>NA|TRBD1|15|TRBV6-5|TRBJ1-2
CASSQAGTGGYGYTF
TGTGCCAGCAGTCAGGCCGGGACAGGGGGTTATGGCTACACCTTC
>NA|NA|13|TRBV15|TRBJ2-1
CATSRDRGYEQFF
TGTGCCACCAGCAGAGATCGGGGTTATGAGCAGTTCTTC
>few|TRBD2|17|TRBV4-2|TRBJ2-1
CASSQGLAGQRDNEQFF
TGTGCCAGCAGCCAAGGTCTAGCGGGCCAGAGGGACAATGAGCAGTTCTTC
>NA|NA|13|TRBV7-8|TRBJ1-3
CASSPTAGNTIYF
TGTGCCAGCAGCCCAACAGCTGGAAACACCATATATTTT
>NA|NA|16|TRBV5-1|TRBJ2-2
CASTSRTESYTGELFF
TGCGCCAGCACCAGCAGGACAGAATCCTACACCGGGGAGCTGTTTTTT
>NA|NA|14|TRBV3-1/TRBV3-2|TRBJ2-1
CASSSGVSVYEQFF
TGTGCCAGCAGCTCGGGGGTCTCTGTATATGAGCAGTTCTTC
>NA|NA|13|TRBV29-1|TRBJ2-1
CSSTVVLDNEQFF
TGCAGCAGTACCGTAGTCCTGGACAATGAGCAGTTCTTC
>NA|NA|15|TRBV12-1|TRBJ2-7
CASSGVTNNPYEQYF
TGTGCCAGCAGCGGAGTGACTAATAATCCCTACGAGCAGTACTTC
>NA|TRBD2|18|TRBV18|TRBJ2-1
CASSPFGTSGRSYNEQFF
TGTGCCAGCTCACCTTTCGGGACTAGCGGGAGATCCTACAATGAGCAGTTCTTC
>NA|NA|17|TRBV7-9|TRBJ2-7
CASSFPPPREIYYEQYF
TGTGCCAGCAGCTTCCCCCCTCCCCGCGAAATATATTACGAGCAGTACTTC
>NA|NA|14|TRBV6-5|TRBJ2-2
CASDTQGSTGELFF
TGTGCCAGTGACACCCAAGGGAGCACCGGGGAGCTGTTTTTT
>NA|NA|13|TRBV5-5|TRBJ2-7
CASSLDGSYEQYF
TGTGCCAGCAGCCTGGACGGTTCCTACGAGCAGTACTTC
>NA|NA|17|TRBV28|TRBJ1-4
CASSAWGGAPTNEKLFF
TGTGCCAGCAGTGCCTGGGGAGGGGCCCCAACTAATGAAAAACTGTTTTTT
>NA|NA|15|TRBV5-1|TRBJ2-3
CASSLATGFTDTQYF
TGCGCCAGCAGCTTGGCAACAGGGTTCACAGATACGCAGTATTTT
>NA|NA|13|TRBV5-1|TRBJ1-1
CASSLERGDEAFF
TGCGCCAGCAGCTTGGAGCGGGGAGACGAAGCTTTCTTT
>NA|NA|17|TRBV27|TRBJ1-4
CASSHYILGGRGEKLFF
TGTGCCAGCAGCCATTACATCCTGGGGGGTCGAGGGGAAAAACTGTTTTTT
>NA|NA|13|TRBV6-5|TRBJ1-2
CASNSGTIYGYTF
TGTGCCAGCAATTCCGGGACAATCTATGGCTACACCTTC
>NA|NA|15|TRBV6-5|TRBJ2-5
CASSYSQGGQETQYF
TGTGCCAGCAGTTACTCCCAGGGAGGTCAAGAGACCCAGTACTTC
>NA|TRBD1|13|TRBV30|TRBJ1-5
CACGQGSNQPQHF
TGTGCCTGCGGACAGGGAAGCAATCAGCCCCAGCATTTT
>NA|NA|16|TRBV10-3|TRBJ2-3
CAISESTGNSPDTQYF
TGTGCCATCAGTGAGTCAACAGGGAATAGTCCAGATACGCAGTATTTT
>NA|NA|13|TRBV7-9|TRBJ2-7
CASSLPGLYEQYF
TGTGCCAGCAGCTTGCCGGGACTCTACGAGCAGTACTTC
>NA|NA|16|TRBV6-1|TRBJ1-5
CASSDRIGGRNQPQHF
TGTGCCAGCAGTGACCGGATAGGGGGACGCAATCAGCCCCAGCATTTT
>NA|NA|15|TRBV7-3|TRBJ2-1
CASSLTTRGNSRQFF
TGTGCCAGCAGCTTGACGACCCGGGGGAATAGTAGGCAGTTCTTC
>NA|NA|15|TRBV5-1|TRBJ2-3
CASSFHGASTDTQYF
TGCGCCAGCAGCTTCCATGGGGCTAGCACAGATACGCAGTATTTT
>NA|TRBD1|14|TRBV29-1|TRBJ1-1
CSGLFSGGITEAFF
TGCAGCGGACTTTTTTCAGGGGGCATAACTGAAGCTTTCTTT
>NA|NA|13|TRBV19|TRBJ2-3
CASSRSEEDTQYF
TGTGCCAGTAGTAGATCGGAGGAAGATACGCAGTATTTT
>NA|TRBD1|16|TRBV28|TRBJ1-1
CASSEAGGPGHTEAFF
TGTGCCAGCAGTGAAGCAGGGGGCCCTGGGCACACTGAAGCTTTCTTT
>few|NA|16|TRBV24-1|TRBJ2-5
CATSDDRWGTEETQYF
TGTGCCACCAGTGACGACAGGTGGGGGACCGAAGAGACCCAGTACTTC
>NA|TRBD1|15|TRBV10-1|TRBJ1-5
CASSVDREGNQPQHF
TGCGCCAGCAGTGTCGACAGGGAGGGCAATCAGCCCCAGCATTTT
>NA|NA|15|TRBV6-6|TRBJ1-2
CASREWGRRVGGYTF
TGTGCCAGCAGAGAATGGGGGCGCAGGGTCGGTGGCTACACCTTC